The 18 T cell receptor beta chains listed next were all sequenced from one sample in a study of breast tumors, draining lymph nodes, adjacent tissues. Breast cancer patients provided tissue from their axillary draining lymph nodes. TCRdb itself ran the multiplex PCR reads through MiXCR, one entry per CDR3 protein. The sample consists of 100,000 to 150,000 distinct CDR3 sequences, around 24% of them appearing once. The sequenced material came from axillary lymph node tissue. The receptors derive from a female donor with breast cancer. Some clones in this sample may be carry-over from other donors' samples.

The V and J genes are TRBV7-9 and TRBJ2-5; 9 nucleotides agree with TRBD2. The ends lost 5 bases at V and 1 base at J; junction bases unmatched: 5. This CDR3 spans 15 amino acids. The germline V gene has CDR1 SEHNR and CDR2 FQNEAQ (reference sequence). The CDR3 is CASSPTSGFQETQYF. CDR3 nucleotide sequence: TGTGCCAGCAGCCCTACTAGCGGGTTCCAAGAGACCCAGTACTTC.

This clonotype was observed many times. This chain uses TRBV20-1 with TRBJ1-2; the D is unclear. Germline assignment: CDR1 DFQATT and CDR2 SNEGSKA (reference sequence). The CDR3 loop spans 13 amino acids. Between the trimmed V and J ends, which lost 6 bases and 2 bases, there was a span of 13 bases. CDR3: CSATPIGNYGYTF. The CDR3 DNA follows: TGCAGTGCCACCCCTATAGGAAACTATGGCTACACCTTC.

Many counts were recorded for this clonotype. The chain recombines TRBV2 with TRBJ2-7; 11 bases fit TRBD1. The V gene end was trimmed by 3 bases and the J gene end by 3 bases; junction bases not matched to a gene: 4. Germline CDR1 SNHLY, CDR2 FYNNEI. The CDR3 has 15 residues. In nucleotides, the CDR3 is TGTGCCAGCAGTGACCGGGACAGGGGGAACTACGAGCAGTACTTC. The encoded protein is CASSDRDRGNYEQYF.

This clonotype was recorded many times. The chain couples TRBV7-9 to TRBJ2-1, with D tentatively TRBD2 (5 bases). V was cut by 4 bases and J by 2 bases, with 9 bases left in between. This CDR3 is built from 14 residues. Germline assignment: CDR1 SEHNR and CDR2 FQNEAQ (reference sequence). CDR3 amino acids: CASSSTGTYNEQFF. The CDR3 region has the DNA TGTGCCAGCAGCTCGACCGGGACCTACAATGAGCAGTTCTTC.

The V and J genes are TRBV6-2 or TRBV6-3 and TRBJ2-1, with 8 bases aligning to TRBD2. This CDR3 contains 14 residues. V was clipped by 2 bases and J by 10 bases; unmatched bases: 7. Germline lookup yields CDR1 MNHEY and CDR2 SVGEGT. This CDR3 is CASSYLSGKGEQFF. CDR3 coding DNA: TGTGCCAGCAGTTACCTTAGCGGGAAAGGGGAGCAGTTCTTC.

As for this clonotype: A much larger clone is a single base away; this may be a read error. The chain uses TRBV7-2 and TRBJ2-1; 10 bases map to TRBD2. Germline V gene lookup returns CDR1 SGHTA and CDR2 FQGNSA. V lost 4 bases, J lost 9 bases, and 9 bases stayed unmatched. CDR3 length: 15 amino acids. DNA of the CDR3: TGTGCCAGCAGCTCAGGGGCTAGCGGGAGTCCTGAGCAGTTCTTC. Its protein product is CASSSGASGSPEQFF.

This clonotype has more than one count but fewer than ten. V usage is TRBV5-6 and J usage is TRBJ1-3; D perhaps matches TRBD1 (6 bases). Germline values: CDR1 SGHDT, CDR2 YYEEEE. There are 15 residues in the CDR3. Trimming took 5 bases from V and 0 from J, leaving 12 bases between them. The CDR3 DNA follows: TGTGCCAGCAGACAGGGACATAGCTCTGGAAACACCATATATTTT. As protein: CASRQGHSSGNTIYF.

There are many counts of this clonotype. This sequence joins TRBV24-1 and TRBJ2-1; D is possibly TRBD2 (5 bases). Germline loops: CDR1 KGHDR, CDR2 SFDVKD. CDR3 length: 17 amino acids. Trimming removed 1 base from V and 6 bases from J, with 18 bases in between. This CDR3 reads CATSDLGRRGRGNEQFF. In DNA form, the CDR3 reads TGTGCCACCAGTGATTTAGGAAGGAGAGGGAGAGGCAATGAGCAGTTCTTC.

Turning to this clonotype: The junction differs from germline at one of its ends, possibly a read error. The rearrangement links TRBV18 to TRBJ2-3; no clear D gene. This CDR3 is built from 16 residues. CDR1 and CDR2 from the germline V gene are KGHSH and LQKENI. The CDR3 here is CASSQSSVPVGDMQYF. DNA of the CDR3: TGTGCCAGCTCTCAGAGTTCAGTTCCTGTCGGCGATATGCAGTATTTT.

The sample holds many counts of this clonotype. The chain links TRBV12-3 or TRBV12-4 to TRBJ1-5, with TRBD1 identical over 9 bases. Germline trimming cut 3 bases from V and 4 bases from J; bases unmatched to any gene: 10. The CDR3 contains 17 residues. DNA for the CDR3: TGTGCCAGCAGTTTGATGACTACAGGGGGCGGGAATCAGCCCCAGCATTTT. Its protein product is CASSLMTTGGGNQPQHF.

This clonotype showed up many times. The V and J genes are TRBV20-1 and TRBJ2-7, with TRBD2 matching over 8 bases. The length of the CDR3 is 14 residues. V was pared by 7 bases and J by 3 bases, with 11 bases of the junction left unmatched. Germline lookup yields CDR1 DFQATT and CDR2 SNEGSKA (reference sequence). CDR3 nucleotides: TGCAGTGTGGCGGTTAGTCTAGCGGGCTACGAGCAGTACTTC. It is translated as CSVAVSLAGYEQYF.

In this sample, this clonotype turned up many times. The J gene is TRBJ2-7, the V gene TRBV6-2 or TRBV6-3; tentative D call: TRBD2 (6 bases). Trimming stripped 5 bases from V and 6 bases from J, with 14 bases between. Germline lookup yields CDR1 MNHEY and CDR2 SVGEGT. The CDR3 is 13 amino acids. CDR3: CASSATLGGEQYF. As DNA, the CDR3 is TGTGCCAGCAGTGCCACCCTGGGGGGCGAGCAGTACTTC.

The genes are TRBV6-2 or TRBV6-3 and TRBJ2-1; D gene ambiguous. Germline V gives CDR1 MNHEY, CDR2 SVGEGT. The CDR3 sequence is 17 residues long. V was clipped by 2 bases and J by 0 bases, with 14 bases between them. The CDR3 region has the DNA TGTGCCAGCAGTTACACATCGACAAGGGCCTCCTACAATGAGCAGTTCTTC. Its translation: CASSYTSTRASYNEQFF.

Notes on this clonotype: A read error may explain this, as a much larger clone is one base away. The genes are TRBV20-1 and TRBJ2-3, with 9 nucleotides matching TRBD1. From germline, CDR1 is DFQATT and CDR2 SNEGSKA (reference sequence). This CDR3 contains 15 residues. The CDR3 protein is CSAIQGALETGTQYF. The CDR3 DNA is TGCAGTGCTATACAGGGGGCCTTAGAGACAGGTACGCAGTATTTT.

This clonotype was picked up many times. The chain couples TRBV6-6 to TRBJ2-7; no definite D call. The germline V and J ends were trimmed by 7 bases and 0 bases, with 10 bases remaining between them. From germline, CDR1 is MNHNY and CDR2 SVGAGI (reference sequence). The CDR3 covers 13 residues. The CDR3 sequence is CASTKTSSYEQYF. In DNA form, the CDR3 reads TGTGCCAGCACCAAGACGAGCTCCTACGAGCAGTACTTC.

About this clonotype itself: A much larger clone lies one base from this, so it may be a read error. The rearrangement uses TRBV2 and TRBJ2-5, with D possibly being TRBD1 or TRBD2 (7 bases each). Germline assignment: CDR1 SNHLY and CDR2 FYNNEI. This CDR3 comprises 14 residues. The germline V and J ends were trimmed by 7 bases and 4 bases, with 16 bases remaining between them. The DNA of the CDR3 is TGTGCCAGCAAGGGGGCAGGGAGGGGAGAGACCCAGTACTTC. Protein product: CASKGAGRGETQYF.

This clonotype was picked up many times. V gene TRBV19 combines with J gene TRBJ1-4, with D possibly TRBD1 on 5 matching bases. This CDR3 comprises 16 residues. V gave up 9 bases and J gave up 3 bases, with 20 bases separating them. Germline-derived CDR1 and CDR2 are LNHDA and SQIVND (reference sequence). The CDR3 bases are TGTGCCAGCAAAGAGGGGCGCGAGACTCCTAATGAAAAACTGTTTTTT. Protein product: CASKEGRETPNEKLFF.

This clonotype was seen ten or more times. The V call is TRBV24-1, the J call TRBJ2-3; TRBD1 matches 11 bases. The length of the CDR3 is 14 residues. V shed 7 bases, J shed 2 bases, and the junction held 1 base outside the gene matches. Germline-derived CDR1 and CDR2 are KGHDR and SFDVKD. CDR3 nucleotides: TGTGCCACCAGGGACAGGGGGCTCACAGATACGCAGTATTTT. Its protein product is CATRDRGLTDTQYF.